Sequencing of this T cell receptor beta chain was carried out in a study of T cell responses to AZD1222 COVID-19 vaccine. Whole-study results and caveats: Reportedly, nearly half the spike-specific TCRs target unmutated variant regions. The donor cohort was predominantly white British with a female majority, and clonal diversity may have been underestimated. Spike-wide coverage was observed for vaccine-associated CD4 TCRs, with dominant responses at 160-218 and 743-854.

The protocol was immunoSEQ multiplex PCR, while the TCRdb copy is restricted to in-frame clones and leaves out a portion. The sample lists 100,000 to 110,000 clones, about nine tenths occurring once. V shed 1 base and J shed 6 bases, with 10 bases lying between them. The CDR3 is 14 amino acids. CDR1 and CDR2 (germline): GTSNPN, SVGIG (reference sequence). Of note for this clone: Its antigen is undetermined.

This clonotype was obtained from an adult in good health. The chain is built from TRBV30 and TRBJ1-6; the D gene is possibly TRBD1 (5 bases). The source was peripheral blood, collected on day 0 of AZD1222 vaccination. The CDR3 spells CAWSEGLPNSPLHF. In DNA form, the CDR3 reads TGTGCCTGGAGTGAGGGACTGCCTAATTCACCCCTCCACTTT.